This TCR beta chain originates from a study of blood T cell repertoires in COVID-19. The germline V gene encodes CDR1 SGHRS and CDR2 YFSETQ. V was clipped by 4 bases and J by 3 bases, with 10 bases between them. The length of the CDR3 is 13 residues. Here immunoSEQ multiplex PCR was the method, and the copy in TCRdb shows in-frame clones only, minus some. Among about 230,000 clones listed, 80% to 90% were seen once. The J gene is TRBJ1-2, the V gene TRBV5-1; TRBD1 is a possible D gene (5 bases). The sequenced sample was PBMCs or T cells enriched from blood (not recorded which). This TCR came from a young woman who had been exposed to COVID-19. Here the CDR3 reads CASSTDRDYGYTF. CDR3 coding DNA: TGCGCCAGCAGCACAGACAGAGACTATGGCTACACCTTC.